The rows below give T cell receptor beta chains drawn from one sample of a study of blood T cell repertoires in COVID-19. This table comes from immunoSEQ multiplex PCR, and its TCRdb copy is limited to in-frame clones, with some not included. The sample consists of 100,000 to 150,000 clones, more than 80% of them appearing once. What was sequenced was peripheral blood. Receptor source: a woman in her sixties or seventies with acute or convalescent COVID-19. CDR3s include the opening cysteine and the closing phenylalanine or tryptophan. The order of the fields is clone size, D gene, J gene, V gene, CDR3 DNA, CDR3 protein. D genes are given only for firm matches. Some rows mark clone size as missing; the rest say once, few, many or name a class of expanded clone.

NA	TRBD2	TRBJ2-3	TRBV5-6	TGTGCCAGCAGCTTGTTCCGTGGGCTAGCGGGGTTCACAGATACGCAGTATTTT	CASSLFRGLAGFTDTQYF
once	NA	TRBJ1-2	TRBV6-1	TGTGCCAGCAGTCCCCGGGGGTATGGCTACACCTTC	CASSPRGYGYTF
few	TRBD1	TRBJ1-3	TRBV24-1	TGTGCCACCAGTCCTTGGACAGGGATGGTAGACACCATATATTTT	CATSPWTGMVDTIYF
NA	NA	TRBJ2-3	TRBV7-9	TGTGCCAGCAGTCCTATTGGGGGGAGGTGGGGTACAGATACGCAGTATTTT	CASSPIGGRWGTDTQYF
once	NA	TRBJ2-2	TRBV3-1/TRBV3-2	TGTGCCAGCAGCCCGTTAGGAGGGTGGGACACCGGGGAGCTGTTTTTT	CASSPLGGWDTGELFF
NA	NA	TRBJ2-7	TRBV28	TGTGCCAGCAGTCAAACTCCCGGGGTTCACGAGCAGTACTTC	CASSQTPGVHEQYF
NA	NA	TRBJ2-1	TRBV9	TGTGCCAGCGGGGGGGCCCCTAGCTCCTACAATGAGCAGTTCTTC	CASGGAPSSYNEQFF
few	NA	TRBJ1-6	TRBV3-1/TRBV3-2	TGTGCCAGCAGCCAGTCAAATTCACCCCTCCACTTT	CASSQSNSPLHF
few	TRBD1	TRBJ1-1	TRBV29-1	TGCAGCGTTGATACTGGACAGGGTCCTGAAGCTTTCTTT	CSVDTGQGPEAFF
once	TRBD1	TRBJ1-2	TRBV5-4	TGTGCCAGCAGCCGGGTGGGACAGCAAAACTATGGCTACACCTTC	CASSRVGQQNYGYTF
few	NA	TRBJ2-1	TRBV4-1	TGCGCCAGCAGCCAAGGCGGTCAGAGATACAATGAGCAGTTCTTC	CASSQGGQRYNEQFF
NA	NA	TRBJ1-2	TRBV6-7	TGTGCCAGCAGTTACCCGTTTTGGGCAGGGAATGGCTACACCTTC	CASSYPFWAGNGYTF
NA	NA	TRBJ1-5	TRBV19	TGTGCCAGTAGTATTTTACAGGGTGGGTTGGGGCAGCCCCAGCATTTT	CASSILQGGLGQPQHF
NA	NA	TRBJ2-6	TRBV3-1/TRBV3-2	TGTGCCAGCAGCCACAGGGTTGGGGCCAACGTCCTGACTTTC	CASSHRVGANVLTF
NA	NA	TRBJ1-1	TRBV5-1	TGCGCCAGCAGCTTGGGGGCGAGAGGGGACTGGGGGAAAGCTTTCTTT	CASSLGARGDWGKAFF
once	TRBD2	TRBJ2-3	TRBV5-5	TGTGCCAGCAGCCGGACTAGCGGGGACACAGATACGCAGTATTTT	CASSRTSGDTDTQYF
few	TRBD1	TRBJ1-6	TRBV9	TGTGCCAGCAGTCCTCAGGGGACAGCTAATTCACCCCTCCACTTT	CASSPQGTANSPLHF
NA	NA	TRBJ2-3	TRBV14	TGTGCCAGCAGCGAGCTCCGGGATACGCAGTATTTT	CASSELRDTQYF
NA	NA	TRBJ1-5	TRBV5-1	TGCGCCAGCAGCTTGGTCCCTCCGGGGCAGGGGAATCAGCCCCAGCATTTT	CASSLVPPGQGNQPQHF
once	NA	TRBJ1-1	TRBV5-6	TGTGCCAGCAGCTTGTTGCAGGGTGTCACTGAAGCTTTCTTT	CASSLLQGVTEAFF
NA	NA	TRBJ1-1	TRBV5-6	TGTGCCAGCAGCCAAGGGGTGGCGAACACTGAAGCTTTCTTT	CASSQGVANTEAFF
NA	NA	TRBJ1-2	TRBV19	TGTGCCAGTAGTGCCCTCGACAGCTATGGCTACACCTTC	CASSALDSYGYTF
once	TRBD1	TRBJ1-1	TRBV7-9	TGTGCCAGCAGCTTGGAGAACAGGGGAGCTTTCTTT	CASSLENRGAFF
few	TRBD1	TRBJ1-2	TRBV7-8	TGTGCCAGCAGCTCCCGACAGGGGAATGGCTACACCTTC	CASSSRQGNGYTF
NA	NA	TRBJ1-2	TRBV4-1	TGCGCCAGCAGCCAAGAGGGAGGCCTCGGCTACACCTTC	CASSQEGGLGYTF
NA	NA	TRBJ2-4	TRBV28	TGTGCCAGCAGTCCCCAGGGATTACGGGACATTCAGTACTTC	CASSPQGLRDIQYF
NA	NA	TRBJ1-6	TRBV10-1	TGCGCCAGCACCACCCCCAAACAGGGTAAGTGGTCACCCCTCCACTTT	CASTTPKQGKWSPLHF
NA	NA	TRBJ1-5	TRBV28	TGTGCCAGCACCCCCTCGGGCGGACGGGAATTCAATCAGCCCCAGCATTTT	CASTPSGGREFNQPQHF
NA	NA	TRBJ1-2	TRBV29-1	TGCAGCGCAGACAGCCCCAACTATGGCTACACCTTC	CSADSPNYGYTF
NA	TRBD1	TRBJ1-1	TRBV27	TGTGCCAGCAGTTGGTCGGACAGGGGGGACACTGAAGCTTTCTTT	CASSWSDRGDTEAFF
NA	NA	TRBJ2-2	TRBV5-5	TGTGCCAGCAGCTTGGGGACAGACTTTACCGGGGAGCTGTTTTTT	CASSLGTDFTGELFF
NA	TRBD1	TRBJ1-5	TRBV6-5	TGTGCCAGCAGACCCGGGACAGGGTTTCAGCCCCAGCATTTT	CASRPGTGFQPQHF
NA	NA	TRBJ1-5	TRBV27	TGTGCCAGCCTTCATCCCGGGACTCTAAGCGTTAGGGGCAATCAGCCCCAGCATTTT	CASLHPGTLSVRGNQPQHF
NA	TRBD1	TRBJ2-7	TRBV7-2	TGTGCCAGCAGTCGTTCCCCGGGACAGGTGTACGAGCAGTACTTC	CASSRSPGQVYEQYF
NA	TRBD1	TRBJ1-4	TRBV5-8	TGTGCCAGCAGGCGCGGGACAGGGGAACCTAATGAAAAACTGTTTTTT	CASRRGTGEPNEKLFF
NA	TRBD1	TRBJ1-3	TRBV11-2	TGTGCCAGCAGCTTAGGCCCGGGACAGCAATATTTGAACACCATATATTTT	CASSLGPGQQYLNTIYF
few	NA	TRBJ2-3	TRBV12-3/TRBV12-4	TGTGCCAGCAGCCCCGGGACACCAGATACGCAGTATTTT	CASSPGTPDTQYF
NA	NA	TRBJ1-4	TRBV7-8	TGTGCCAGCAGCCTCGTGGACAGCCTAAATGAAAAACTGTTTTTT	CASSLVDSLNEKLFF
NA	NA	TRBJ2-3	TRBV2	TGTGCCAGCGGACTGCTAGCAAGGAGCACAGATACGCAGTATTTT	CASGLLARSTDTQYF
NA	NA	TRBJ1-1	TRBV7-9	TGTGCCAGCAGCCACAGGACCGGCGGGGACACTGAAGCTTTCTTT	CASSHRTGGDTEAFF
NA	TRBD1	TRBJ1-4	TRBV5-1	TGCGCCAGCAGCTTGGTTGAGGGGGCAGGGGAAAAACTGTTTTTT	CASSLVEGAGEKLFF
NA	NA	TRBJ1-2	TRBV6-2/TRBV6-3	TGTGCCAGCAGTTACCAGGGTAGGAACTATGGCTACACCTTC	CASSYQGRNYGYTF
NA	NA	TRBJ2-7	TRBV2	TGTGCCAGCAATCCCCGCGAGCGCTACGAGCAGTACTTC	CASNPRERYEQYF
NA	NA	TRBJ2-1	TRBV24-1	TGTGCCACCAGTGGCAACAGGTTTCCCCCATACAATGAGCAGTTCTTC	CATSGNRFPPYNEQFF
NA	TRBD1	TRBJ1-5	TRBV18	TGTGCCAGCTCACCTCGGGACAGGGATCGTCAGCCCCAGCATTTT	CASSPRDRDRQPQHF
NA	TRBD1	TRBJ1-6	TRBV5-1	TGCGCCAGCAGCCCGCAGGGACAGGGTATCGGCTCCTATAATTCACCCCTCCACTTT	CASSPQGQGIGSYNSPLHF
NA	NA	TRBJ2-3	TRBV6-5	TGTGCCAGCAGTTACTCCCTGACACGCGATACGCAGTATTTT	CASSYSLTRDTQYF
NA	NA	TRBJ2-7	TRBV5-4	TGTGCCAGCAGCTTTAGAGGCTCTCCGGGCAGGGGAATCGAGCAGTACTTC	CASSFRGSPGRGIEQYF
NA	NA	TRBJ1-1	TRBV7-9	TGTGCCAGCAGCTTACAGATGAACACTGAAGCTTTCTTT	CASSLQMNTEAFF
NA	TRBD2	TRBJ2-3	TRBV3-1/TRBV3-2	TGTGCCAGCAGCCAAGACGGCGGGGGGAGAGATACGCAGTATTTT	CASSQDGGGRDTQYF
NA	NA	TRBJ2-1	TRBV5-4	TGTGCCAGCAGTCGGGTCAATGAGCAGTTCTTC	CASSRVNEQFF
NA	TRBD1	TRBJ2-3	TRBV10-1	TGCGCCAGCAGTGATAGCAGGGGGAGAGCAGATACGCAGTATTTT	CASSDSRGRADTQYF
NA	NA	TRBJ1-6	TRBV10-3	TGTGCCATCAGTGTAAACGGCGGGAATTCACCCCTCCACTTT	CAISVNGGNSPLHF
NA	TRBD1	TRBJ1-4	TRBV6-5	TGTGCCAGCAGCCTTTCAGGGGGAGATGAAAAACTGTTTTTT	CASSLSGGDEKLFF
NA	NA	TRBJ2-1	TRBV6-1	TGTGCCAGCAGTGAGGACATCTACAATGAGCAGTTCTTC	CASSEDIYNEQFF
NA	NA	TRBJ1-1	TRBV27	TGTGCCAGTAACCGACGGGGGGGGTGGAAGACTGAAGCTTTCTTT	CASNRRGGWKTEAFF